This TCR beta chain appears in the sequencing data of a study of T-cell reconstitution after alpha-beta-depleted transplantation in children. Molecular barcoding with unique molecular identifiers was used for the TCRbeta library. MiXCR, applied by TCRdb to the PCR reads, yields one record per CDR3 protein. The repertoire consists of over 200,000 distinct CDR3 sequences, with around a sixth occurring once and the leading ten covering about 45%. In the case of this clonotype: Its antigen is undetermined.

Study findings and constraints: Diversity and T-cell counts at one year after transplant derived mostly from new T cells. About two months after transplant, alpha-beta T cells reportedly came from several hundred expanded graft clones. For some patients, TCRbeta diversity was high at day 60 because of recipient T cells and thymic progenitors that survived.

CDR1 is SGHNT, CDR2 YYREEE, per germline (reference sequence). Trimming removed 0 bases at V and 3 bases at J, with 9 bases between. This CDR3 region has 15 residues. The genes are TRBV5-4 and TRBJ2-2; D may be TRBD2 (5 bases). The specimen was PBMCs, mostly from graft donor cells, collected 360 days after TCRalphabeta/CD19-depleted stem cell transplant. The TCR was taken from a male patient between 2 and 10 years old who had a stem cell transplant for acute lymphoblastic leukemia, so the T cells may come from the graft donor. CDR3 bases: TGTGCCAGCAGCTTGGCCGGGGTGGACACCGGGGAGCTGTTTTTT. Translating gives CASSLAGVDTGELFF.